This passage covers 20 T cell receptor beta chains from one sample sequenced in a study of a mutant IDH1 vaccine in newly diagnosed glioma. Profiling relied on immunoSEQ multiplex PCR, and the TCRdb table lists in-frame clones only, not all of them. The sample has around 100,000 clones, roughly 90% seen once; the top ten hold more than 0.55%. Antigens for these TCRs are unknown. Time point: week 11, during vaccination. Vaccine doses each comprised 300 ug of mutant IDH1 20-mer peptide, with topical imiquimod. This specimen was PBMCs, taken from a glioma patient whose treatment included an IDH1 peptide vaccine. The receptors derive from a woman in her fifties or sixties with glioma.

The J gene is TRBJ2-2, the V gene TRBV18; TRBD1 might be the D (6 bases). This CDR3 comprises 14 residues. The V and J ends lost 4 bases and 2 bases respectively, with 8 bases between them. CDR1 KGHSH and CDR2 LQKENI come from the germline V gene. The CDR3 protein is CASSQDSNTGELFF. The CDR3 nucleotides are TGTGCCAGCTCACAGGACAGTAACACCGGGGAGCTGTTTTTT. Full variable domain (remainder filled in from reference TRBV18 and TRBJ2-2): NAGVMQNPRHLVRRRGQEARLRCSPMKGHSHVYWYRQLPEEGLKFMVYLQKENIIDESGMPKERFSAEFPKEGPSILRIQQVVRGDSAAYFCASSQDSNTGELFFGEGSRLTVL.

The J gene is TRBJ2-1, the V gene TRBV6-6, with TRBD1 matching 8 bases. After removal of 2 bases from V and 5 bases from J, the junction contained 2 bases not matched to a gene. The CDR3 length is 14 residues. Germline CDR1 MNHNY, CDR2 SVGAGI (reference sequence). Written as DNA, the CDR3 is TGTGCCAGCAGTTACCCGACAGGGGACAATGAGCAGTTCTTC. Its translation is CASSYPTGDNEQFF.

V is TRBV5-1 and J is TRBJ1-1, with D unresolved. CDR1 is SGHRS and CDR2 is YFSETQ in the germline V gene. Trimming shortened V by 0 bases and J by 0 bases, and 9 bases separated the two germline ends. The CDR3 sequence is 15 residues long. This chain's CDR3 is CASSLDTGMNTEAFF. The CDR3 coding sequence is TGCGCCAGCAGCTTGGATACGGGAATGAACACTGAAGCTTTCTTT.

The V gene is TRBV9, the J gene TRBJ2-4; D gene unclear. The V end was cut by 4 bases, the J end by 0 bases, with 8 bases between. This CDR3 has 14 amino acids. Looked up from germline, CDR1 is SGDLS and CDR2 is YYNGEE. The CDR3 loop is CASSLSLAKNIQYF. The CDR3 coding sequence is TGTGCCAGCAGCTTGTCCTTAGCCAAAAACATTCAGTACTTC.

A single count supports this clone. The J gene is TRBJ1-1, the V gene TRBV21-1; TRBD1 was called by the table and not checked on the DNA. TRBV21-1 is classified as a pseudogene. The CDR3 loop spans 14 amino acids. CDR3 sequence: CASSYQGSGTEAFF. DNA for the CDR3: TGTGCCAGCAGTTACCAGGGTTCGGGCACTGAAGCTTTCTTT.

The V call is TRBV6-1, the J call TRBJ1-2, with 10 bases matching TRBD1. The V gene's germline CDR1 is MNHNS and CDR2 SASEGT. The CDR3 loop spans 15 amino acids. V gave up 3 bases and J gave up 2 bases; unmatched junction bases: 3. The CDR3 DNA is TGTGCCAGCAGTGAGAGACAGGGGGCAAACTATGGCTACACCTTC. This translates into CASSERQGANYGYTF.

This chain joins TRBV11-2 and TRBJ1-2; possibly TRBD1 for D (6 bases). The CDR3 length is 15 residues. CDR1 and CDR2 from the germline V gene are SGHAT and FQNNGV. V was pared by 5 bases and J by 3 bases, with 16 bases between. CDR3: CASSPLGRGHYGYTF. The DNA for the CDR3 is TGTGCCAGCAGCCCCTTAGGTCGGGGGCACTATGGCTACACCTTC.

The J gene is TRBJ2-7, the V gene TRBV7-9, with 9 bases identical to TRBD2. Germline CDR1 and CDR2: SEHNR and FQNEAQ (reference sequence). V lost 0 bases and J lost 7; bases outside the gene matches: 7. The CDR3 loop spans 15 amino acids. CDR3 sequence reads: CASSLASGSGREQYF. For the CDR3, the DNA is TGTGCCAGCAGCTTAGCTAGCGGGAGCGGTAGGGAGCAGTACTTC.

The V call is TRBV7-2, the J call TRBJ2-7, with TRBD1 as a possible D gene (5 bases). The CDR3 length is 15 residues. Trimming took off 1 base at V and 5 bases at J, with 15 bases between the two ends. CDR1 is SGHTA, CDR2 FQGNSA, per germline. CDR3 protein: CASSLELGRAHEQYF. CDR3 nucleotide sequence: TGTGCCAGCAGCTTAGAACTCGGCAGGGCCCACGAGCAGTACTTC.

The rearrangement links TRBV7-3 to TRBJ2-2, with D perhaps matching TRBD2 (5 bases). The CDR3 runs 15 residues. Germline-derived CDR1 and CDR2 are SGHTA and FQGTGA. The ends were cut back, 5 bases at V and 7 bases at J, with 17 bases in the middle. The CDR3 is CASSQPRMGVGELFF. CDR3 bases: TGTGCCAGCAGCCAGCCCCGGATGGGAGTCGGGGAGCTGTTTTTT.

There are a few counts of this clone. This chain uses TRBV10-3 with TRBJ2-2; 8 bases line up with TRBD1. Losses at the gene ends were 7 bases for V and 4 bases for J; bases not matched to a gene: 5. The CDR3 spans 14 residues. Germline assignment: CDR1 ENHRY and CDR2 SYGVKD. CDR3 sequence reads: CAIKDRVGTGELFF. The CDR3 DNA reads TGTGCCATCAAGGACAGGGTTGGCACCGGGGAGCTGTTTTTT.

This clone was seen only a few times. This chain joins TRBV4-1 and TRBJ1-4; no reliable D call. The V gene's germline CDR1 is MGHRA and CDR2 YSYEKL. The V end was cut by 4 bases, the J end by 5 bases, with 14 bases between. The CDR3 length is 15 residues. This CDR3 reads CASSPLIVGNEKLFF. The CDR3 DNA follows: TGCGCCAGCAGCCCACTGATCGTGGGGAATGAAAAACTGTTTTTT.

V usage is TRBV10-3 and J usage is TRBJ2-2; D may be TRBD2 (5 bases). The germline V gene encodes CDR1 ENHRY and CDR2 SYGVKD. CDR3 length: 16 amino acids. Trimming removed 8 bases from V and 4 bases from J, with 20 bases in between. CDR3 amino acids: CAIWSSEKVGTGELFF. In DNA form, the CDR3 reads TGTGCCATCTGGAGTAGCGAGAAAGTTGGCACCGGGGAGCTGTTTTTT.

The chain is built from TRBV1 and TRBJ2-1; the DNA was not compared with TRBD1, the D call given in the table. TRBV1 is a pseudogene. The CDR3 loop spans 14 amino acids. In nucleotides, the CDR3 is TGCACCAGCAGTCCGGGACAGGGCTACAATGAGCAGTTCTTC. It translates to CTSSPGQGYNEQFF.

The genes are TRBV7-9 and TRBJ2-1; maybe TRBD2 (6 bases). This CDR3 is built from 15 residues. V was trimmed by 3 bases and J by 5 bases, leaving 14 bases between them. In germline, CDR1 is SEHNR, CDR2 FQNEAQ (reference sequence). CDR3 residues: CASSFFRDSNNEQFF. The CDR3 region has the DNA TGTGCCAGCAGCTTCTTCCGGGACTCAAACAATGAGCAGTTCTTC.

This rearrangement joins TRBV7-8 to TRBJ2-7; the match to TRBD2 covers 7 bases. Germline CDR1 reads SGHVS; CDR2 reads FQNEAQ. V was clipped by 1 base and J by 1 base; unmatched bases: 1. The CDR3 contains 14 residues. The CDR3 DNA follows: TGTGCCAGCAGCTTAGTCGGGGGGTCCTACGAGCAGTACTTC. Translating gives CASSLVGGSYEQYF.

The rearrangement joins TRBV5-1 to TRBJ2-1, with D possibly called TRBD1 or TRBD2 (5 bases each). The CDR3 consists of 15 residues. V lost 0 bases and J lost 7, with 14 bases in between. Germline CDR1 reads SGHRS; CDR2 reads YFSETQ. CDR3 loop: CASSLALGEMNEQFF. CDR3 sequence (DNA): TGCGCCAGCAGCTTGGCCTTGGGGGAAATGAATGAGCAGTTCTTC. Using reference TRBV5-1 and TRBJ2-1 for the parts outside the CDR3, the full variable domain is KAGVTQTPRYLIKTRGQQVTLSCSPISGHRSVSWYQQTPGQGLQFLFEYFSETQRNKGNFPGRFSGRQFSNSRSEMNVSTLELGDSALYLCASSLALGEMNEQFFGPGTRLTVL.

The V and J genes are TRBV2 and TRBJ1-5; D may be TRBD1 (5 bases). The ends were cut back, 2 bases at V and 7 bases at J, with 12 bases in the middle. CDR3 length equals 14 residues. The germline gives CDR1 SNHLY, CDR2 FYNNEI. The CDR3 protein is CASSELTGRQPQHF. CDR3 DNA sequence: TGTGCCAGCAGTGAACTTACAGGTCGCCAGCCCCAGCATTTT.

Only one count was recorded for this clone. In DNA, the CDR3 is TGTGCCAGCAGTTTTCGAGCGCGGCCCCAGTACTTC. This encodes CASSFRARPQYF. The J gene is TRBJ2-5, the V gene TRBV28; D not resolved. CDR1 and CDR2 (germline): MDHEN, SYDVKM. The CDR3 sequence is 12 residues long. V was shortened by 3 bases and J by 9 bases, with 11 bases between the two germline ends.

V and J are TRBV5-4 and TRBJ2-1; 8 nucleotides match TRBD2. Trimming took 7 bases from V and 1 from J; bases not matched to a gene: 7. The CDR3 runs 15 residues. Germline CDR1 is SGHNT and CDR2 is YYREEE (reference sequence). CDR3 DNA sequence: TGTGCCAGCTCCCTCGGGACTAGGTCCTACAATGAGCAGTTCTTC. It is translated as CASSLGTRSYNEQFF. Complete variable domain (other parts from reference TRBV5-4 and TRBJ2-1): ETGVTQSPTHLIKTRGQQVTLRCSSQSGHNTVSWYQQALGQGPQFIFQYYREEENGRGNFPPRFSGLQFPNYSSELNVNALELDDSALYLCASSLGTRSYNEQFFGPGTRLTVL.